Below, 8 T cell receptor beta chains from the same sample are listed, as sequenced in a study of post-analysis software for immune sequencing data. General study points: When patients were compared with controls, 4 or 5 TRBV segments were more frequent, TRBV5-6, TRBV5-1 and TRBV20-1 among them.

These receptors lack a known antigen. Every TCR beta cDNA library bore unique molecular identifiers. TCRdb processed the PCR reads anew with MiXCR; each CDR3 protein has one entry. The sample comprises fewer than 900,000 distinct CDR3 sequences, just over 45% of which are singletons, and 4.9% rests with the top ten. Sample: blood. These receptors came from a girl aged 5 to 17 with multiple sclerosis.

This clonotype was detected ten times or more. The V call is TRBV4-2, the J call TRBJ2-1; 7 bases are a match to TRBD2. Losses at the gene ends were 0 bases for V and 6 bases for J; bases not matched to a gene: 11. Germline CDR1 and CDR2: LGHNA and YNFKEQ. This CDR3 spans 17 amino acids. The CDR3 loop reads CASSQDRDWEGVNEQFF. As DNA, the CDR3 is TGTGCCAGCAGCCAAGATCGGGACTGGGAGGGAGTCAATGAGCAGTTCTTC.

The chain combines TRBV24-1 with TRBJ2-1; D is tentatively TRBD1 or TRBD2 (5 bases each). Germline CDR1 reads KGHDR; CDR2 reads SFDVKD. This CDR3 comprises 14 residues. Between the trimmed V and J ends, which lost 4 bases and 4 bases, there was a span of 10 bases. The CDR3 nucleotides read TGTGCCACCAGTGAACTAGGGGATTACAATGAGCAGTTCTTC. It encodes CATSELGDYNEQFF.

The chain joins TRBV5-1 to TRBJ2-6; 10 positions match TRBD1. V lost 0 bases, J lost 2 bases, and 5 bases stayed unmatched. CDR3 size: 18 residues. CDR1 and CDR2 from the germline V gene are SGHRS and YFSETQ. In DNA form, the CDR3 reads TGCGCCAGCAGCTTGGTTCTGACAGGGGGCCCTGGGGCCAACGTCCTGACTTTC. It translates to CASSLVLTGGPGANVLTF.

On this clonotype itself: The junction departs from germline at one end; a sequencing error may be responsible. The V gene is TRBV9, the J gene TRBJ2-4; possibly TRBD2 for D (6 bases). The length of the CDR3 is 15 residues. Germline CDR1 is SGDLS and CDR2 is YYNGEE. The CDR3 reads CASSVEVGGKNIQYF. The CDR3 DNA sequence: TGTGCTAGCAGCGTAGAGGTCGGGGGCAAAAACATTCAGTACTTC.

This sequence joins TRBV20-1 and TRBJ2-3, with D uncertain. The CDR3 is 13 amino acids. The germline V gene has CDR1 DFQATT and CDR2 SNEGSKA (reference sequence). In DNA, the CDR3 is TGCAGCGTGACTGGAAGTGGCACAGATACGCAGTATTTT. The encoded protein is CSVTGSGTDTQYF.

The CDR3 region has the DNA TGCAGTGCCCGGGGACTAGCGGGAGCTAGCGAGCAGTACTTC. It encodes CSARGLAGASEQYF. V and J are TRBV20-1 and TRBJ2-7; 14 nucleotides match TRBD2. The germline V gene encodes CDR1 DFQATT and CDR2 SNEGSKA (reference sequence). The ends lost 6 bases at V and 6 bases at J; junction bases unmatched: 7. The CDR3 is 14 residues long.

V is TRBV7-2 and J is TRBJ2-7; possibly TRBD2 for D (6 bases). The CDR3 contains 13 residues. The germline CDR1 and CDR2 sequences are SGHTA and FQGNSA. V was cut by 4 bases and J by 6 bases, with 13 bases left in between. CDR3: CASSWTEGTEQYF. The CDR3, as DNA: TGTGCCAGCAGCTGGACGGAGGGGACCGAGCAGTACTTC. The variable domain in full, completed from reference TRBV7-2 and TRBJ2-7, reads GAGVSQSPSNKVTEKGKDVELRCDPISGHTALYWYRQSLGQGLEFLIYFQGNSAPDKSGLPSDRFSAERTGGSVSTLTIQRTQQEDSAVYLCASSWTEGTEQYFGPGTRLTVT.

A note on this clonotype: An end of the junction differs from the germline gene, which may be a read error. The V call is TRBV7-7, the J call TRBJ2-1; D is uncertain. This CDR3 has 15 amino acids. Germline V CDR1 and CDR2: SSHAT, FNYEAQ (reference sequence). CDR3 loop: CASSSYPRGSDEQFF. For the CDR3, the DNA is TGTGCTAGCAGCTCCTACCCCAGAGGCAGCGATGAGCAGTTCTTC.